This T cell receptor beta chain stems from a study of blood T cell repertoires in COVID-19. Overall study: Samples of COVID-19 (acute and convalescent) were obtained from the United States, Italy and Spain.

Germline assignment: CDR1 MNHEY and CDR2 SVGAGI. V gave up 11 bases and J gave up 9 bases; unmatched junction bases: 10. The length of the CDR3 is 14 residues. Libraries were prepared by immunoSEQ multiplex PCR; TCRdb keeps only in-frame clonotypes and omits some of them. The table includes approximately 250,000 clones, 85% detected once. The TCR originated in a man between 35 and 55 years old with acute or convalescent COVID-19. Sequencing was carried out using peripheral blood. This rearrangement joins TRBV6-5 to TRBJ1-6; 10 positions agree with TRBD1. This chain's CDR3 is CAAQVDRGASPLHF. In DNA form, the CDR3 reads TGTGCCGCACAGGTGGACAGGGGGGCTTCACCCCTCCACTTT.